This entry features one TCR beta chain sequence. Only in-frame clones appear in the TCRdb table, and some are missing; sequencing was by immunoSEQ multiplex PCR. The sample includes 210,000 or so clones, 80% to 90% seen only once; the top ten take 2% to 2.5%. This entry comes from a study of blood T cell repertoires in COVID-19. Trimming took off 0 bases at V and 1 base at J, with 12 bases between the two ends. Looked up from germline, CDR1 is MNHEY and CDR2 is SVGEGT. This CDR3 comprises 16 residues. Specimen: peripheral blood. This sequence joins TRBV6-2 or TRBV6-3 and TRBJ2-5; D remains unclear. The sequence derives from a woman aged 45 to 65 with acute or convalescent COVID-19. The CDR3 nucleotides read TGTGCCAGCAGTTACTCGAAGTTGGGCCGCCAAGAGACCCAGTACTTC. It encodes CASSYSKLGRQETQYF.